Below, 30 T cell receptor beta chains from the same sample are listed, as sequenced in a study of CD8+CD57+ T cells in acquired aplastic anemia. Individuals selected for sequencing had exhibited CD8+CD57+ cell expansion on flow cytometry. The template used for profiling TCR beta VDJ and CDR3 was genomic DNA. From the reads, TCRdb called clonotypes with MiXCR, one entry per CDR3 protein. Altogether roughly 80,000 distinct CDR3 sequences are present, roughly 72% being singletons, with the ten largest covering more than 80%. The source material was sorted CD4+, CD8+, or CD8+CD57+ T cells (not recorded which) from PBMCs. Receptors were obtained from a human donor with aplastic anemia.

This chain joins TRBV20-1 and TRBJ2-2; D is undetermined. The CDR3 totals 15 residues. With 0 bases removed from V and 0 bases from J, the gap between germline ends came to 8 bases. Per germline, CDR1 DFQATT and CDR2 SNEGSKA (reference sequence). CDR3 sequence: CSAREGRSNTGELFF. The CDR3 coding sequence is TGCAGTGCTAGAGAGGGCAGGTCGAACACCGGGGAGCTGTTTTTT.

For this clonotype: No conserved phenylalanine or tryptophan is present at the end of the CDR3, so a read error is the likely explanation. This chain joins TRBV29-1 and TRBJ2-7; possibly TRBD1 for D (6 bases). Germline CDR1 SQVTM, CDR2 ANQGSEA. Trimming cost V 3 bases and J 4 bases, with 13 bases left between them. The CDR3 is made up of 13 amino acids. CDR3 sequence reads: CSVEADRSYEQYL. Written as DNA, the CDR3 is TGCAGCGTTGAGGCAGACAGGAGTTACGAGCAGTACCTC.

The V call is TRBV7-3, the J call TRBJ2-5, with a weak D call TRBD2 (7 bases). The CDR3 is made up of 16 amino acids. Germline loops: CDR1 SGHTA, CDR2 FQGTGA. The V end was cut by 6 bases, the J end by 4 bases, with 21 bases between. CDR3 sequence reads: CASSLGGLTERETQYF. CDR3 nucleotide sequence: TGTGCCAGCAGTTTAGGGGGACTAACCGAACGAGAGACCCAGTACTTC.

The gene calls are TRBV18 and TRBJ2-7; 7 bases align to TRBD1. V dropped 2 bases and J dropped 3; count of bases not matched to a gene: 4. CDR1 and CDR2 from the germline V gene are KGHSH and LQKENI. This CDR3 is 14 amino acids long. The CDR3, as DNA: TGTGCCAGCTCACCAAGGGACAGAATCTACGAGCAGTACTTC. It is translated as CASSPRDRIYEQYF.

This clonotype was seen repeatedly, ten times or more. J is TRBJ1-2 and V is TRBV11-2, with D perhaps TRBD1 (6 bases). Germline V gives CDR1 SGHAT, CDR2 FQNNGV. The CDR3 has 14 amino acids. V gave up 4 bases and J gave up 8 bases, with 17 bases separating them. The CDR3 protein is CASSWGTSFFGYTF. CDR3 sequence (DNA): TGTGCCAGCAGCTGGGGGACATCATTTTTCGGCTACACCTTC.

For the CDR3, the DNA is TGTGCCAGCAGCTTGGTCCAGGGCGGCGAGCAGTACTTC. Encoded protein: CASSLVQGGEQYF. The J gene is TRBJ2-7, the V gene TRBV5-4, with TRBD1 as a possible D gene (5 bases). The CDR3 totals 13 residues. Germline CDR1 reads SGHNT; CDR2 reads YYREEE (reference sequence). With 0 bases removed from V and 6 bases from J, the gap between germline ends came to 10 bases. Drawing the rest from reference TRBV5-4 and TRBJ2-7, the complete variable domain is ETGVTQSPTHLIKTRGQQVTLRCSSQSGHNTVSWYQQALGQGPQFIFQYYREEENGRGNFPPRFSGLQFPNYSSELNVNALELDDSALYLCASSLVQGGEQYFGPGTRLTVT.

The chain employs TRBV9 and TRBJ1-1; tentative D call: TRBD1 (5 bases). Per the germline V gene, CDR1 is SGDLS and CDR2 is YYNGEE. V gave up 1 base and J gave up 3 bases, with 16 bases separating them. The CDR3 consists of 16 residues. CDR3 sequence reads: CASSVPRTGDHTEAFF. The DNA of the CDR3 is TGTGCCAGCAGCGTACCTCGGACCGGGGACCACACTGAAGCTTTCTTT. Variable domain in full (rest from reference TRBV9 and TRBJ1-1): DSGVTQTPKHLITATGQRVTLRCSPRSGDLSVYWYQQSLDQGLQFLIQYYNGEERAKGNILERFSAQQFPDLHSELNLSSLELGDSALYFCASSVPRTGDHTEAFFGQGTRLTVV.

V and J are TRBV19 and TRBJ2-3, with 9 bases aligning to TRBD2. Trimming took 3 bases from V and 2 from J; bases not matched to a gene: 3. The germline gives CDR1 LNHDA, CDR2 SQIVND (reference sequence). The CDR3 consists of 15 residues. CDR3 sequence: CASSILAGNTDTQYF. CDR3 DNA sequence: TGTGCCAGTAGTATTCTAGCGGGGAACACAGATACGCAGTATTTT.

The J gene is TRBJ1-5, the V gene TRBV25-1, with 7 bases identical to TRBD1. The V segment lost 8 bases and the J segment 1 base; nucleotides outside the gene matches: 14. This CDR3 comprises 17 residues. CDR1 and CDR2 (germline): MGHDK, SYGVNS. CDR3 in DNA: TGTGCCAGCGTTGCCGGGACAGAATCTTTAAGCAATCAGCCCCAGCATTTT. It translates to CASVAGTESLSNQPQHF. The entire variable domain, with the rest obtained from reference TRBV25-1 and TRBJ1-5, is as follows: EADIYQTPRYLVIGTGKKITLECSQTMGHDKMYWYQQDPGMELHLIHYSYGVNSTEKGDLSSESTVSRIRTEHFPLTLESARPSHTSQYLCASVAGTESLSNQPQHFGDGTRLSIL.

This chain joins TRBV7-9 and TRBJ1-1; D is perhaps TRBD1 (6 bases). CDR1 is SEHNR and CDR2 is FQNEAQ in the germline V gene (reference sequence). This CDR3 spans 15 amino acids. The germline V and J ends were trimmed by 1 base and 3 bases, with 12 bases remaining between them. The CDR3 sequence: CASSLDGGQDTEAFF. CDR3 DNA: TGTGCCAGCAGCTTAGATGGGGGGCAGGACACTGAAGCTTTCTTT. The full variable domain, its missing parts supplied by reference TRBV7-9 and TRBJ1-1, is DTGVSQNPRHKITKRGQNVTFRCDPISEHNRLYWYRQTLGQGPEFLTYFQNEAQLEKSRLLSDRFSAERPKGSFSTLEIQRTEQGDSAMYLCASSLDGGQDTEAFFGQGTRLTVV.

The chain carries TRBV7-9 and TRBJ1-1; D unresolved. In germline, CDR1 is SEHNR, CDR2 FQNEAQ (reference sequence). V lost 1 base, J lost 1 base, and 13 bases lay in between. This CDR3 is built from 16 residues. CDR3 sequence (DNA): TGTGCCAGCAGCTTAGGCCTCCTACGGGCGAACACTGAAGCTTTCTTT. It translates to CASSLGLLRANTEAFF.

The V gene is TRBV15, the J gene TRBJ2-1; possibly TRBD2 for D (6 bases). V was shortened by 6 bases and J by 8 bases, with 23 bases between the two germline ends. Germline V gene lookup returns CDR1 LNHNV and CDR2 YYDKDF (reference sequence). The CDR3 extends over 16 amino acids. Here the CDR3 DNA reads TGTGCCACCAGTGATTTGAACAGGACCCGGAGGGATGAGCAGTTCTTC. Its translation is CATSDLNRTRRDEQFF.

The V call is TRBV29-1, the J call TRBJ1-4; D is unresolved. CDR1 is SQVTM, CDR2 ANQGSEA, per germline. The V end lost 4 bases, the J end lost 7 bases, and 19 bases lay between the germline ends. The CDR3 totals 15 residues. The CDR3 region is CSVALAGSISEKLFF. CDR3 sequence (DNA): TGCAGCGTTGCTCTGGCGGGCAGTATAAGTGAAAAACTGTTTTTT.

This clonotype has a handful of counts. The chain couples TRBV2 to TRBJ2-1; 7 positions agree with TRBD2. CDR1 and CDR2 from the germline V gene are SNHLY and FYNNEI. CDR3 size: 16 residues. The V gene end was trimmed by 3 bases and the J gene end by 0 bases; junction bases not matched to a gene: 5. The CDR3 is CASSDKGGSSYNEQFF. The CDR3 region has the DNA TGTGCCAGCAGTGATAAGGGCGGGAGCTCCTACAATGAGCAGTTCTTC.

This sequence joins TRBV24-1 and TRBJ2-5, with D tentatively TRBD1 (7 bases). CDR1 is KGHDR, CDR2 SFDVKD, per germline. Trimming removed 5 bases at V and 5 bases at J, with 11 bases between. The CDR3 is made up of 13 amino acids. CDR3: CATSAAGGETQYF. The CDR3 DNA is TGTGCCACCAGTGCGGCAGGGGGGGAGACCCAGTACTTC.

In its sample, this clonotype was seen once. J is TRBJ1-1 and V is TRBV19; TRBD1 is a possible D gene (5 bases). V lost 7 bases, J lost 1 base, and 13 bases lay in between. The CDR3 contains 14 residues. CDR1 is LNHDA, CDR2 SQIVND, per germline (reference sequence). CDR3 amino acids: CASTLRQGNTEAFF. In DNA, the CDR3 is TGTGCCAGTACCCTTAGGCAGGGGAACACTGAAGCTTTCTTT.

This clonotype was seen a handful of times. V gene TRBV20-1 combines with J gene TRBJ2-1, with D maybe TRBD1 (6 bases). Per germline, CDR1 DFQATT and CDR2 SNEGSKA (reference sequence). Trimming removed 2 bases from V and 6 bases from J, with 8 bases in between. CDR3 length: 12 residues. Here the CDR3 DNA reads TGCAGTGCTAGACGGGACACCAATGAGCAGTTCTTC. As protein: CSARRDTNEQFF.

The rearrangement joins TRBV7-8 to TRBJ1-1; D remains unclear. Trimming cost V 4 bases and J 0 bases, with 3 bases left between them. CDR3 length equals 12 residues. In germline, CDR1 is SGHVS, CDR2 FQNEAQ. In DNA form, the CDR3 reads TGTGCCAGCAGCTGGATGAACACTGAAGCTTTCTTT. This encodes CASSWMNTEAFF. Together with reference TRBV7-8 and TRBJ1-1, the CDR3 gives the full variable domain: GAGVSQSPRYKVAKRGQDVALRCDPISGHVSLFWYQQALGQGPEFLTYFQNEAQLDKSGLPSDRFFAERPEGSVSTLKIQRTQQEDSAVYLCASSWMNTEAFFGQGTRLTVV.

There are many counts of this clonotype. The chain combines TRBV6-5 with TRBJ2-7; 14 nucleotides line up with TRBD2. The V gene's germline CDR1 is MNHEY and CDR2 SVGAGI. Unmatched junction bases numbered 8, after V lost 6 bases and J lost 7 bases. The CDR3 sequence is 15 residues long. The CDR3 bases are TGTGCCAGCAGGACGGGACTAGCGGGAGTAGGGGAGCAGTACTTC. Translated: CASRTGLAGVGEQYF.

The rearrangement links TRBV20-1 to TRBJ1-2, with TRBD1 identical over 7 bases. J lost 4 bases, V lost 3 bases, and 5 bases had no gene match. The CDR3 is 13 residues long. Germline V gives CDR1 DFQATT, CDR2 SNEGSKA (reference sequence). The CDR3 nucleotides read TGCAGTGCTAGGACAGGGCGCAGCTATGGCTACACCTTC. Translating it yields CSARTGRSYGYTF.

The J gene is TRBJ2-5, the V gene TRBV2, with D uncertain. The CDR3 is 13 amino acids. Germline CDR1 SNHLY, CDR2 FYNNEI. V lost 4 bases and J 2 bases, leaving 8 bases between the germline ends. The CDR3 DNA reads as TGTGCCAGCAGTGCCGTAAGTCAAGAGACCCAGTACTTC. Translated, it gives CASSAVSQETQYF.

CDR3 in DNA: TGTGCCAGCAAGTACCGGGACAGCCCATCCTACGAGCAGTACTTC. This gives the protein CASKYRDSPSYEQYF. The chain has TRBV2 and TRBJ2-7; 7 bases line up with TRBD1. Losses at the gene ends were 7 bases for V and 1 base for J; bases not matched to a gene: 10. CDR3 length equals 15 residues. CDR1 SNHLY and CDR2 FYNNEI come from the germline V gene.

The genes are TRBV15 and TRBJ1-5, with unresolved D. The ends were cut back, 1 base at V and 5 bases at J, with 3 bases in the middle. The germline V gene encodes CDR1 LNHNV and CDR2 YYDKDF (reference sequence). The CDR3 covers 12 residues. CDR3: CATSRGDQPQHF. The DNA of the CDR3 is TGTGCCACCAGCAGAGGAGATCAGCCCCAGCATTTT. Drawing the rest from reference TRBV15 and TRBJ1-5, the complete variable domain is DAMVIQNPRYQVTQFGKPVTLSCSQTLNHNVMYWYQQKSSQAPKLLFHYYDKDFNNEADTPDNFQSRRPNTSFCFLDIRSPGLGDTAMYLCATSRGDQPQHFGDGTRLSIL.

The chain uses TRBV12-5 and TRBJ2-3; TRBD1 might be the D (6 bases). This CDR3 comprises 15 residues. Per germline, CDR1 LGHNT and CDR2 FRNRAP. DNA for the CDR3: TGTCCTACAACGGAATGGACAGATAGCACAGATACGCAGTATTTT. Its translation is CPTTEWTDSTDTQYF.

The rearrangement joins TRBV2 to TRBJ1-3; D not certain. Looked up from germline, CDR1 is SNHLY and CDR2 is FYNNEI. V lost 1 base to trimming and J lost 0 bases, with 7 bases between them. The CDR3 covers 15 residues. In nucleotides, the CDR3 is TGTGCCAGCAGTGAAGAGGATACCTCTGGAAACACCATATATTTT. Residues: CASSEEDTSGNTIYF.

The J gene is TRBJ2-7, the V gene TRBV15, with 9 nucleotides matching TRBD1. Germline CDR1 is LNHNV and CDR2 is YYDKDF (reference sequence). With 5 bases clipped from V and 7 bases from J, the junction kept 15 bases outside the gene matches. This CDR3 contains 16 residues. CDR3 bases: TGTGCCACCAGCCGCAGCCGGGGACAGGGCGCGTCTGAGCAGTACTTC. It encodes CATSRSRGQGASEQYF.

The chain combines TRBV2 with TRBJ2-7; possibly TRBD2 for D (5 bases). Trimming cost V 6 bases and J 6 bases, with 18 bases left between them. The CDR3 runs to 14 residues. Germline V gene lookup returns CDR1 SNHLY and CDR2 FYNNEI. CDR3 bases: TGTGCCAGCAGCCCAACGCACCGGAGGCCCGAGCAGTACTTC. This encodes CASSPTHRRPEQYF. Full variable domain (rest looked up from reference TRBV2 and TRBJ2-7): EPEVTQTPSHQVTQMGQEVILRCVPISNHLYFYWYRQILGQKVEFLVSFYNNEISEKSEIFDDQFSVERPDGSNFTLKIRSTKLEDSAMYFCASSPTHRRPEQYFGPGTRLTVT.

The rearrangement joins TRBV19 to TRBJ1-2; D is possibly TRBD1 (6 bases). V lost 9 bases and J 9 bases, leaving 20 bases between the germline ends. Germline V lookup: CDR1 LNHDA, CDR2 SQIVND (reference sequence). The CDR3 length is 13 residues. CDR3 sequence (DNA): TGTGCCAGCAGTTGGGCAACAGGGCTGAGCTACACCTTC. Its translation: CASSWATGLSYTF.

The gene calls are TRBV19 and TRBJ2-6; 7 nucleotides match TRBD1. V lost 3 bases to trimming and J lost 0 bases; unmatched junction nucleotides: 8. The germline V gene has CDR1 LNHDA and CDR2 SQIVND (reference sequence). The CDR3 is 18 amino acids. This CDR3 is CASSIRTGLGSGANVLTF. The CDR3 DNA reads as TGTGCCAGTAGTATTAGGACAGGCCTGGGCTCTGGGGCCAACGTCCTGACTTTC.

The chain combines TRBV10-1 with TRBJ2-1; 9 nucleotides line up with TRBD2. Germline CDR1 and CDR2: WNHNN and SYGVQD (reference sequence). J was trimmed by 2 bases and V by 7 bases; bases with no gene match: 9. This CDR3 spans 16 amino acids. The CDR3 is CASTPGLAGTYNEQFF. CDR3 coding DNA: TGCGCCAGCACCCCTGGCCTAGCGGGAACCTACAATGAGCAGTTCTTC.